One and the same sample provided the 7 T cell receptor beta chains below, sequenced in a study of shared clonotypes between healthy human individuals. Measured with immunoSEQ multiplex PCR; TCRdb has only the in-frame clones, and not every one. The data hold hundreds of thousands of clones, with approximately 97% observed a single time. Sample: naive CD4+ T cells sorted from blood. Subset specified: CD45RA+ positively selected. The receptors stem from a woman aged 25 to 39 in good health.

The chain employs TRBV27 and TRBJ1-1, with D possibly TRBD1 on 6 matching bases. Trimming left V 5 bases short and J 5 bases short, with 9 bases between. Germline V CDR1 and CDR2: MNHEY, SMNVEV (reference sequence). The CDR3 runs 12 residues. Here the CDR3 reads CASSKGGTEAFF. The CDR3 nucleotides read TGTGCCAGCAGTAAAGGGGGGACTGAAGCTTTCTTT.

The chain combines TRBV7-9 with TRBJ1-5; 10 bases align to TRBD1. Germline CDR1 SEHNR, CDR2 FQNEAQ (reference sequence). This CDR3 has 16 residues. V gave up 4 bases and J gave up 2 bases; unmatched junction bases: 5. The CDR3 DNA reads TGTGCCAGCAGCTCGACAGGGGGCGCGGGCAATCAGCCCCAGCATTTT. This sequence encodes CASSSTGGAGNQPQHF.

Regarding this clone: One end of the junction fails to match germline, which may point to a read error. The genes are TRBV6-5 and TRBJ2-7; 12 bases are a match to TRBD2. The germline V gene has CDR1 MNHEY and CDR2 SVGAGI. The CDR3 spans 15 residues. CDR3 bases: TGTGCCAGCAGCCAACTAGCGGGAGGAGGTTACGAGCGGTACTTC. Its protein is CASSQLAGGGYERYF.

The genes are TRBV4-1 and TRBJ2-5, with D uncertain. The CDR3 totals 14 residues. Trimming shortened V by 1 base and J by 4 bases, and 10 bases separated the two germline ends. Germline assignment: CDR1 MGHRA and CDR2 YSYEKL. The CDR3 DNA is TGCGCCAGCAGCCAAGCATCAAGGCCAGAGACCCAGTACTTC. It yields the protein CASSQASRPETQYF.

CDR3 residues: CAWSEFSYTF. In DNA, the CDR3 is TGTGCCTGGAGTGAGTTCAGCTACACCTTC. The V and J genes are TRBV30 and TRBJ1-2; D not certain. The CDR3 runs 10 residues. The ends were cut back, 1 base at V and 9 bases at J, with 6 bases in the middle. Per the germline V gene, CDR1 is GTSNPN and CDR2 is SVGIG (reference sequence).

CDR3 residues: CASSPGSTYEQYF. In DNA, the CDR3 is TGTGCCAGCTCACCTGGCAGTACCTACGAGCAGTACTTC. The chain uses TRBV18 and TRBJ2-7; the D is unclear. The germline V gene has CDR1 KGHSH and CDR2 LQKENI. Trimming pared 3 bases from V and 2 bases from J, leaving 8 bases between. The CDR3 spans 13 residues.

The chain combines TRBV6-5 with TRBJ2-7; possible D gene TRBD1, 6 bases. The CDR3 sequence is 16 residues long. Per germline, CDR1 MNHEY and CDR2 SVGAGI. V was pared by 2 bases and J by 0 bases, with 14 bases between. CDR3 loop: CASSYKSGTLSYEQYF. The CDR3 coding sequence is TGTGCCAGCAGTTACAAATCCGGGACACTCTCCTACGAGCAGTACTTC.